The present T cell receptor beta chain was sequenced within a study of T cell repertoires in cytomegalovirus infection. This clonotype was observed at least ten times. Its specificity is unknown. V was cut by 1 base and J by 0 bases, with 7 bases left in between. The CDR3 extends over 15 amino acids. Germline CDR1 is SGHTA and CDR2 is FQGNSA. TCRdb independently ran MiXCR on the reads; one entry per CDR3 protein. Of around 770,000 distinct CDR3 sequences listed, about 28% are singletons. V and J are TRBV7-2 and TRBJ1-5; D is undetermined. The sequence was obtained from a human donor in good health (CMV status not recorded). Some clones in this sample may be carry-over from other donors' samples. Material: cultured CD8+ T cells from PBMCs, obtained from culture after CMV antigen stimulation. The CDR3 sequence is CASSLDGNSNQPQHF. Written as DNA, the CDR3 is TGTGCCAGCAGCTTAGATGGGAATAGCAATCAGCCCCAGCATTTT.